This T cell receptor (beta chain) was documented in a study of early T cells in non-severe SARS-CoV-2 infection. Broader study findings: In VDJdb matching, anti-spike CD8 responses were favored while private and CD4 specificities went missing.

In the case of this clonotype: Its antigen is undetermined.

TCRdb called the 5' RACE reads again in MiXCR, with one record for every CDR3 protein. The sample consists of 75,000 to 100,000 distinct CDR3 sequences, 14% to 15% of them appearing once. This clonotype originated in an adult who was a healthcare worker with PCR-confirmed SARS-CoV-2 infection or an uninfected control (not recorded which). Input material: whole blood.

CDR3 in amino acids: CSAGTSGRYEQYF. The DNA for the CDR3 is TGCAGTGCAGGGACTAGCGGCCGCTACGAGCAGTACTTC. The rearrangement joins TRBV20-1 to TRBJ2-7; 11 bases align to TRBD2. With V trimmed by 6 bases and J by 3 bases, 4 bases remained unmatched. The CDR3 has 13 amino acids. From germline, CDR1 is DFQATT and CDR2 SNEGSKA (reference sequence).